These 14 T cell receptor beta chains were all obtained from the same sample, sequenced in a study of blood T cells in healthy people across ages. PCR was performed a second time for about 7 to 11 cycles using a sample-barcoded 5' primer and a J-beta primer mix. From the 5' RACE reads, TCRdb called clonotypes with MiXCR, one entry per CDR3 protein. The table records roughly 1,300,000 distinct CDR3 sequences, around 59% of them present only once. The sequenced sample consisted of blood. The source of these receptors is a man between 18 and 29 years old in good health.

This chain joins TRBV12-3 or TRBV12-4 and TRBJ2-1; D gene unclear. CDR3 length: 15 amino acids. V dropped 4 bases and J dropped 3 bases, with 13 bases sitting between them. CDR3 sequence reads: CASSSNDLIYNEQFF. The CDR3 DNA reads as TGTGCCAGCAGTTCCAACGACCTGATCTACAATGAGCAGTTCTTC.

This clonotype has a handful of counts. V and J are TRBV24-1 and TRBJ2-1, with TRBD1 identical over 11 bases. The CDR3 is 15 residues long. The J segment lost 7 bases and the V segment lost 4 bases, leaving 5 bases of the junction unmatched. Germline V gene sequence: CDR1 KGHDR, CDR2 SFDVKD. The CDR3 DNA sequence: TGTGCCACCAGTGACGGGACAGGGGGACGGAATGAGCAGTTCTTC. This sequence encodes CATSDGTGGRNEQFF.

The chain employs TRBV10-3 and TRBJ2-7; weak D call: TRBD2 (5 bases). Germline V gene data show CDR1 as ENHRY and CDR2 as SYGVKD. V lost 4 bases, J lost 2 bases, and 6 bases lay in between. There are 12 residues in the CDR3. The CDR3 here is CAISGTAYEQYF. The CDR3 DNA sequence: TGTGCCATCAGTGGGACTGCCTACGAGCAGTACTTC.

The V call is TRBV9, the J call TRBJ2-7; D not resolved. The germline gives CDR1 SGDLS, CDR2 YYNGEE. CDR3 length: 13 residues. Trimming cost V 0 bases and J 6 bases, with 10 bases left between them. In DNA, the CDR3 is TGTGCCAGCAGCGTAGAGTCCCATGGCGAGCAGTACTTC. This encodes CASSVESHGEQYF.

This clonotype was picked up many times. This sequence joins TRBV6-4 and TRBJ2-1; D is possibly TRBD1 or TRBD2 (5 bases each). Germline CDR1 is MRHNA and CDR2 is SNTAGT. V lost 10 bases to trimming and J lost 6 bases, with 16 bases between them. The CDR3 has 13 amino acids. CDR3 nucleotide sequence: TGTGCCACCTCGAGGGACCTCAGCAATGAGCAGTTCTTC. Protein sequence: CATSRDLSNEQFF.

The chain combines TRBV10-3 with TRBJ2-7, with D unclear. The V end was cut by 5 bases, the J end by 1 base, with 15 bases between. Per germline, CDR1 ENHRY and CDR2 SYGVKD. The CDR3 runs to 15 residues. The chain's CDR3 is CAISLRAHGSYEQYF. The CDR3 region has the DNA TGTGCCATCAGTCTTCGGGCCCACGGATCCTACGAGCAGTACTTC.

The sample holds a few counts of this clonotype. The V call is TRBV12-3 or TRBV12-4, the J call TRBJ2-5, with D unclear. V was cut by 3 bases and J by 3 bases, with 17 bases left in between. This CDR3 contains 16 residues. CDR3 DNA: TGTGCCAGCAGTTTTCAGGTCGAAATCCTAAAAGAGACCCAGTACTTC. It translates to CASSFQVEILKETQYF.

In this sample, this clonotype turned up a few times. The V gene is TRBV27, the J gene TRBJ2-7, with D possibly TRBD1 on 6 matching bases. Trimming removed 7 bases from V and 7 bases from J, with 17 bases in between. Germline CDR1 is MNHEY and CDR2 is SMNVEV (reference sequence). This CDR3 has 13 amino acids. CDR3 residues: CASKSQGFGEQYF. As DNA, the CDR3 is TGTGCCAGCAAATCGCAGGGGTTCGGGGAGCAGTACTTC.

This clonotype was detected only a few times. The gene calls are TRBV7-2 and TRBJ2-3, with 7 bases matching TRBD1. Germline CDR1 reads SGHTA; CDR2 reads FQGNSA. The CDR3 runs 14 residues. V dropped 5 bases and J dropped 5; count of bases not matched to a gene: 7. The CDR3: CASSPQGRGDTQYF. The CDR3 nucleotides read TGTGCCAGCAGCCCACAGGGGAGAGGAGATACGCAGTATTTT.

The CDR3 reads CASSSFAGATNYGYTF. CDR3 DNA sequence: TGTGCCAGCAGCTCCTTTGCGGGGGCCACTAACTATGGCTACACCTTC. The rearrangement uses TRBV7-2 and TRBJ1-2; D is perhaps TRBD1 (6 bases). The V and J ends lost 4 bases and 0 bases respectively, with 15 bases between them. The length of the CDR3 is 16 residues. Germline CDR1 and CDR2: SGHTA and FQGNSA.

The V and J genes are TRBV27 and TRBJ2-3; TRBD2 might be the D (6 bases). The germline gives CDR1 MNHEY, CDR2 SMNVEV (reference sequence). V was cut by 6 bases and J by 6 bases, with 16 bases left in between. This CDR3 spans 14 amino acids. The CDR3 loop is CASRIQTRTDTQYF. The CDR3 nucleotides are TGTGCCAGCAGGATTCAGACTAGGACGGATACGCAGTATTTT.

A single count supports this clonotype. The chain combines TRBV7-9 with TRBJ2-7, with 15 bases lining up with TRBD2. V gave up 5 bases and J gave up 5 bases; unmatched junction bases: 13. The V gene's germline CDR1 is SEHNR and CDR2 FQNEAQ (reference sequence). This CDR3 has 18 residues. DNA for the CDR3: TGTGCCAGCAGCCGATTAGGACTAGCGGGAGGGCCTATCCACGAGCAGTACTTC. Its translation: CASSRLGLAGGPIHEQYF.

The chain uses TRBV4-1 and TRBJ2-1; D not certain. The CDR3 has 15 amino acids. Germline V gene data show CDR1 as MGHRA and CDR2 as YSYEKL. The ends were cut back, 2 bases at V and 12 bases at J, with 20 bases in the middle. The CDR3 coding sequence is TGCGCCAGCAGCCAAAGTTGGCCCACATCTGGCGCGCAGTTCTTC. It specifies CASSQSWPTSGAQFF.

V and J are TRBV12-3 or TRBV12-4 and TRBJ1-2; TRBD1 might be the D (5 bases). V lost 3 bases, J lost 5 bases, and 16 bases lay in between. The CDR3 extends over 15 amino acids. CDR3 amino acids: CASSFSGQGVYGYTF. The CDR3 DNA sequence: TGTGCCAGCAGTTTTTCCGGGCAGGGAGTATATGGCTACACCTTC.